Following are 25 T cell receptor beta chains from one sample sequenced in a study of sequential checkpoint blockade in melanoma. Only in-frame clones appear in the TCRdb table, and some are missing; sequencing was by immunoSEQ multiplex PCR. In the table there are some 17,000 clones, 80% of which are singletons. The treatment here: randomized to nivolumab then ipilimumab (arm A) or the reverse (arm B). The material was CD8+ T cells sorted from blood (inferred from file names), obtained from a patient given nivolumab and ipilimumab in sequence. Receptors were obtained from a human donor with melanoma.

The V and J genes are TRBV4-1 and TRBJ2-3, with D possibly being TRBD2 (6 bases). Germline V gives CDR1 MGHRA, CDR2 YSYEKL. V gave up 0 bases and J gave up 2 bases, with 9 bases separating them. The CDR3 covers 15 residues. CDR3 nucleotides: TGCGCCAGCAGCCAAGATGAGGGACTCACAGATACGCAGTATTTT. Residues: CASSQDEGLTDTQYF.

This chain connects TRBV27 to TRBJ2-7; 7 nucleotides match TRBD2. In germline, CDR1 is MNHEY, CDR2 SMNVEV (reference sequence). J gave up 9 bases and V 3 bases, and 5 bases lay outside the gene matches. CDR3 size: 12 residues. The CDR3 region has the DNA TGTGCCAGCAGTTTTGGGGGGGAGGGGCAGTACTTC. Its protein product is CASSFGGEGQYF.

This rearrangement joins TRBV7-9 to TRBJ1-4, with TRBD1 identical over 9 bases. Germline assignment: CDR1 SEHNR and CDR2 FQNEAQ (reference sequence). V was pared by 6 bases and J by 5 bases, with 4 bases of the junction left unmatched. This CDR3 is built from 14 residues. CDR3 sequence: CASSRTGGNEKLFF. In DNA form, the CDR3 reads TGTGCCAGCAGTCGTACAGGGGGCAATGAAAAACTGTTTTTT.

The chain has TRBV5-1 and TRBJ2-7; maybe TRBD2 (5 bases). The CDR3 contains 14 residues. Germline values: CDR1 SGHRS, CDR2 YFSETQ. V was shortened by 4 bases and J by 4 bases, with 15 bases between the two germline ends. CDR3 coding DNA: TGCGCCAGCAGCCCCCGGCCCGGGGTTTACGAGCAGTACTTC. This gives the protein CASSPRPGVYEQYF.

This clone was observed a single time. The gene calls are TRBV30 and TRBJ1-6; 7 bases map to TRBD1. The CDR3 runs to 13 residues. J gave up 4 bases and V 6 bases, and 3 bases lay outside the gene matches. The V gene's germline CDR1 is GTSNPN and CDR2 SVGIG (reference sequence). As DNA, the CDR3 is TGTGCCTGCCGGGACAGTTATAATTCACCCCTCCACTTT. It specifies CACRDSYNSPLHF.

This chain connects TRBV6-1 to TRBJ2-6; D remains ambiguous. CDR1 is MNHNS and CDR2 is SASEGT in the germline V gene. Trimming pared 0 bases from V and 0 bases from J, leaving 6 bases between. This CDR3 has 16 residues. The CDR3 spells CASSEAVASGANVLTF. The CDR3 DNA is TGTGCCAGCAGTGAAGCCGTGGCCTCTGGGGCCAACGTCCTGACTTTC.

CDR3 bases: TGTGCCAGTATAGGAGCGGGACTCATGAACACCGGGGAGCTGTTTTTT. Translating gives CASIGAGLMNTGELFF. The rearrangement links TRBV19 to TRBJ2-2; TRBD2 matches 7 bases. Germline V lookup: CDR1 LNHDA, CDR2 SQIVND (reference sequence). The CDR3 totals 16 residues. With V trimmed by 7 bases and J by 1 base, 9 bases remained unmatched.

V usage is TRBV19 and J usage is TRBJ2-7, with a possible D match to TRBD2 (6 bases). The V and J ends lost 10 bases and 1 base respectively, with 14 bases between them. CDR3 length equals 13 residues. Germline loops: CDR1 LNHDA, CDR2 SQIVND (reference sequence). DNA of the CDR3: TGTGCCACACTGGGGGGAAGGTCCTACGAGCAGTACTTC. Its translation: CATLGGRSYEQYF.

The rearrangement joins TRBV4-1 to TRBJ1-2; D uncertain. The V and J ends lost 3 bases and 8 bases respectively, with 16 bases between them. This CDR3 comprises 14 residues. Per germline, CDR1 MGHRA and CDR2 YSYEKL. The CDR3 region has the DNA TGCGCCAGCAGCCACGGAGACTCCCTACCGGGCTACACCTTC. Translating it yields CASSHGDSLPGYTF.

This clone was seen only a few times. The V and J genes are TRBV7-3 and TRBJ2-7; a weak D match, TRBD2 (5 bases). The germline V and J ends were trimmed by 1 base and 0 bases, with 10 bases remaining between them. The length of the CDR3 is 15 residues. Germline CDR1 SGHTA, CDR2 FQGTGA. The DNA of the CDR3 is TGTGCCAGCAGCTTAATCGGTGGGAGCTCCTACGAGCAGTACTTC. It codes for CASSLIGGSSYEQYF.

The J gene is TRBJ1-2, the V gene TRBV7-9; 8 bases line up with TRBD1. The CDR3 is 15 residues long. From germline, CDR1 is SEHNR and CDR2 FQNEAQ (reference sequence). V trimming: 1 base; J trimming: 2 bases; junction bases outside the gene matches: 3. As DNA, the CDR3 is TGTGCCAGCAGCTTAGGACAGGGGCGAAACTATGGCTACACCTTC. Protein sequence: CASSLGQGRNYGYTF.

This clone is a singleton in its sample. The chain carries TRBV19 and TRBJ1-2; D gene uncertain. Germline loops: CDR1 LNHDA, CDR2 SQIVND (reference sequence). CDR3 size: 11 residues. The V and J ends lost 9 bases and 4 bases respectively, with 9 bases between them. This chain's CDR3 is CASAARYGYTF. For the CDR3, the DNA is TGTGCCAGCGCGGCACGCTATGGCTACACCTTC.

The V call is TRBV7-9, the J call TRBJ2-7, with TRBD2 matching over 12 bases. The germline V gene has CDR1 SEHNR and CDR2 FQNEAQ (reference sequence). The CDR3 extends over 16 amino acids. With V trimmed by 5 bases and J by 7 bases, 12 bases remained unmatched. The CDR3 spells CASSTGLAGGWGEQYF. In DNA form, the CDR3 reads TGTGCCAGCAGCACGGGACTAGCGGGCGGGTGGGGAGAGCAGTACTTC. The variable domain in full, completed from reference TRBV7-9 and TRBJ2-7, reads DTGVSQNPRHKITKRGQNVTFRCDPISEHNRLYWYRQTLGQGPEFLTYFQNEAQLEKSRLLSDRFSAERPKGSFSTLEIQRTEQGDSAMYLCASSTGLAGGWGEQYFGPGTRLTVT.

The chain uses TRBV4-2 and TRBJ1-1; D might be TRBD1 (5 bases). CDR1 is LGHNA and CDR2 is YNFKEQ in the germline V gene. V shed 0 bases and J shed 1 base, with 12 bases lying between them. This CDR3 is built from 16 residues. The CDR3 sequence: CASSQEGFQGNTEAFF. DNA for the CDR3: TGTGCCAGCAGCCAAGAAGGGTTTCAGGGGAACACTGAAGCTTTCTTT.

This rearrangement joins TRBV6-5 to TRBJ1-1; no clear D. In germline, CDR1 is MNHEY, CDR2 SVGAGI. The CDR3 covers 15 residues. Trimming pared 0 bases from V and 2 bases from J, leaving 10 bases between. CDR3 nucleotides: TGTGCCAGCAGTTACTCTGAGGAGTTAAACACTGAAGCTTTCTTT. Its translation: CASSYSEELNTEAFF.

CDR3 sequence: CASGGTFYEQYF. The CDR3 DNA reads TGTGCCAGCGGGGGGACTTTCTACGAGCAGTACTTC. The V call is TRBV25-1, the J call TRBJ2-7; TRBD2 is a possible D gene (6 bases). V was shortened by 8 bases and J by 3 bases, with 11 bases between the two germline ends. Germline CDR1 reads MGHDK; CDR2 reads SYGVNS. This CDR3 region has 12 residues.

The chain carries TRBV11-1 and TRBJ1-2; the D is unclear. With 3 bases removed from V and 4 bases from J, the gap between germline ends came to 9 bases. CDR1 is SGHAT and CDR2 is FQDESV in the germline V gene (reference sequence). This CDR3 region has 13 residues. CDR3 bases: TGTGCCAGCAGCTTCACAGAAGCCTATGGCTACACCTTC. It is translated as CASSFTEAYGYTF.

The rearrangement joins TRBV19 to TRBJ2-7, with a tentative D call TRBD1 (6 bases). The germline CDR1 and CDR2 sequences are LNHDA and SQIVND (reference sequence). CDR3 length equals 14 residues. V shed 1 base and J shed 5 bases, with 12 bases lying between them. DNA for the CDR3: TGTGCCAGTAGTATAGGGACAGCCGCCCACGAGCAGTACTTC. Amino acids: CASSIGTAAHEQYF. The whole variable domain, remainder taken from reference TRBV19 and TRBJ2-7, is DGGITQSPKYLFRKEGQNVTLSCEQNLNHDAMYWYRQDPGQGLRLIYYSQIVNDFQKGDIAEGYSVSREKKESFPLTVTSAQKNPTAFYLCASSIGTAAHEQYFGPGTRLTVT.

The genes are TRBV5-1 and TRBJ2-2, with 8 positions matching TRBD1. This CDR3 has 17 residues. The junction had 10 bases not matched to a gene; V was cut back by 5 bases and J by 1 base. Germline loops: CDR1 SGHRS, CDR2 YFSETQ. This CDR3 is CASREDRAAMNTGELFF. The CDR3, as DNA: TGCGCCAGCAGGGAGGACAGGGCGGCAATGAACACCGGGGAGCTGTTTTTT.

V and J are TRBV13 and TRBJ1-3; D gene unclear. CDR1 is PRHDT, CDR2 FYEKMQ, per germline (reference sequence). The CDR3 spans 15 residues. Trimming took off 5 bases at V and 3 bases at J, with 14 bases between the two ends. The CDR3 loop reads CASSLRASGGNTIYF. In DNA form, the CDR3 reads TGTGCCAGCAGCCTGAGAGCGTCGGGTGGAAACACCATATATTTT.

The chain employs TRBV7-9 and TRBJ2-7; TRBD2 aligns across 11 bases. The CDR3 is made up of 18 amino acids. The V gene end was trimmed by 5 bases and the J gene end by 1 base; junction bases not matched to a gene: 13. In germline, CDR1 is SEHNR, CDR2 FQNEAQ (reference sequence). CDR3: CASSPRGSGRAESYEQYF. In DNA, the CDR3 is TGTGCCAGCAGCCCCCGGGGTAGCGGGAGGGCCGAGTCCTACGAGCAGTACTTC.

The chain combines TRBV5-1 with TRBJ2-7; D is possibly TRBD2 (6 bases). V gave up 5 bases and J gave up 0 bases, with 15 bases separating them. The CDR3 consists of 15 residues. Germline CDR1 is SGHRS and CDR2 is YFSETQ. The CDR3, as DNA: TGCGCCAGCAGTGGCGGGGCGCAAGGCTCCTACGAGCAGTACTTC. As protein: CASSGGAQGSYEQYF.

The J gene is TRBJ2-7, the V gene TRBV30; 8 bases agree with TRBD1. In germline, CDR1 is GTSNPN, CDR2 SVGIG (reference sequence). With V trimmed by 0 bases and J by 7 bases, 8 bases remained unmatched. The CDR3 is 14 amino acids. In DNA form, the CDR3 reads TGTGCCTGGAGTGTGGGGCAGGGGGCGGTTGAGCAGTACTTC. Translation gives CAWSVGQGAVEQYF.

A note on this clone: Other nucleotide sequences in the sample specify the same CDR3. This chain joins TRBV9 and TRBJ1-4; no clear D gene. CDR1 is SGDLS and CDR2 is YYNGEE in the germline V gene. V lost 0 bases and J 5 bases, leaving 11 bases between the germline ends. This CDR3 comprises 15 residues. The CDR3 DNA is TGTGCCAGCAGCGTAGGAGGGCAGGACAATGAAAAACTGTTTTTT. Translated, it gives CASSVGGQDNEKLFF.

The rearrangement joins TRBV30 to TRBJ1-2; 9 bases align to TRBD1. Per the germline V gene, CDR1 is GTSNPN and CDR2 is SVGIG (reference sequence). Trimming at V came to 7 bases and at J to 3 bases, leaving 6 bases not matched to a gene. The CDR3 runs 13 residues. CDR3 region: CAFFTGGDYGYTF. The CDR3 DNA is TGTGCCTTTTTTACAGGGGGCGACTATGGCTACACCTTC.